This paragraph covers one TCR beta chain sequence. RNA, once extracted, was reverse transcribed into cDNA for use as the sequencing template. Libraries were prepared by immunoSEQ multiplex PCR; TCRdb keeps only in-frame clonotypes and omits some of them. The sample contains 140,000 to 150,000 clones, 51% of which appear only once. The CDR3 is made up of 13 amino acids. V lost 2 bases and J lost 6, with 9 bases in between. Germline lookup yields CDR1 SGDLS and CDR2 YYNGEE. This entry is derived from a study of CD8+ T cells in alopecia areata. PBMCs served as the source from which CD4+ and CD8+ T cells were sorted.

The rearrangement joins TRBV9 to TRBJ2-1; D call uncertain. The specimen was CD4+ T cells sorted from blood, collected at week 0. The receptor's source is a human donor with alopecia areata. CDR3 protein: CASSVNPVNEQFF. CDR3 coding DNA: TGTGCCAGCAGCGTCAACCCCGTCAATGAGCAGTTCTTC. The full variable domain, its missing parts supplied by reference TRBV9 and TRBJ2-1, is DSGVTQTPKHLITATGQRVTLRCSPRSGDLSVYWYQQSLDQGLQFLIQYYNGEERAKGNILERFSAQQFPDLHSELNLSSLELGDSALYFCASSVNPVNEQFFGPGTRLTVL.